This entry concerns a single T cell receptor (beta chain). With 4 bases removed from V and 9 bases from J, the gap between germline ends came to 15 bases. The CDR3 sequence is 13 residues long. Germline V gene lookup returns CDR1 SEHNR and CDR2 FQNEAQ (reference sequence). This record belongs to a study of Graves' ophthalmopathy and Graves' hyperthyroidism. At the level of the study: Peripheral blood was obtained at first diagnosis, ahead of any treatment.

RNA transcripts provided the template for amplifying TCR beta CDR3 regions. A first-round RT-PCR used HTBI primers, followed by a second-round multiplex PCR. TCRdb redid the calling of the multiplex PCR reads with MiXCR, one entry per CDR3 protein. The profile covers some 240,000 distinct CDR3 sequences, with around 42% appearing a single time and approximately 51% taken by the ten largest. Material: peripheral blood. This clonotype originated in an adult man with Graves' ophthalmopathy. The chain joins TRBV7-9 to TRBJ1-2; D remains unclear. The CDR3 reads CASSSTYGVSYTF. The CDR3 DNA reads TGTGCCAGCAGCTCCACTTATGGGGTGAGCTACACCTTC.